This T cell receptor beta chain was sequenced for a study of patients and donors after allogeneic stem cell transplantation. TCRdb called the RT-PCR reads again in MiXCR, with one record for every CDR3 protein. The table includes roughly 880,000 distinct CDR3 sequences, 18% detected once. V lost 0 bases and J lost 2; bases outside the gene matches: 11. Germline CDR1 is PRHDT and CDR2 is FYEKMQ (reference sequence). The CDR3 runs 18 residues. In this sample, this clonotype turned up a few times. This TCR was recovered from a human donor who was either an allogeneic HSCT recipient or a stem cell or donor lymphocyte infusion donor (not recorded which). It is not recorded whose cells these are; they may come from a transplant donor. Sequenced material: blood, either unsorted or a sorted T cell fraction (not recorded which). The chain uses TRBV13 and TRBJ2-3; 7 bases agree with TRBD2. CDR3 in DNA: TGTGCCAGCAGCTTAGGCTCGGCAGCGGGACTTTTCACAGATACGCAGTATTTT. Protein product: CASSLGSAAGLFTDTQYF.